A selection of T cell receptor beta chains follows, all from one sample in a study of cytomegalovirus exposure and HLA in healthy donors. This table comes from immunoSEQ multiplex PCR, and its TCRdb copy is limited to in-frame clones, with some not included. Here the sample spans fewer than 100,000 clones, more than 70% being singletons. Sequenced sample: PBMCs. These TCRs come from a female donor in good health and CMV-seronegative. Each CDR3 is given with its conserved first and last residue. The D gene is left open where the match is weak. Clone size appears in some rows only: once, few, many, or a class for an expanded clone.

d_call j_call v_call cdr3_length clone_size cdr3_nt cdr3_aa
. TRBJ1-1 TRBV5-8 13 . TGTGCCAGCAGCTTAGGGGTGAACACTGAAGCTTTCTTT CASSLGVNTEAFF
. TRBJ1-1 TRBV7-3 14 . TGTGCCAGCAGCTCCCAGGGAATGAACACTGAAGCTTTCTTT CASSSQGMNTEAFF
. TRBJ2-7 TRBV19 12 . TGTGCCAGCGGAGACCTCCCCCGCGAGCAGTACTTC CASGDLPREQYF
. TRBJ2-5 TRBV18 16 few TGTGCCAGCTCACCAGACCTGGCTAGCCTACAAGAGACCCAGTACTTC CASSPDLASLQETQYF
TRBD2 TRBJ2-1 TRBV10-3 17 . TGTGCCATCAGTGAGTCGGGCGGGCTAGCGGGAGCGAATGAGCAGTTCTTC CAISESGGLAGANEQFF
. TRBJ2-3 TRBV28 16 . TGTGCCAGCAGTTTAGGGGTACAGGTAATCACAGATACGCAGTATTTT CASSLGVQVITDTQYF
. TRBJ1-1 TRBV5-1 15 . TGCGCCAGCAGCTCGGGAGGGGGGGATTCCACTGAAGCTTTCTTT CASSSGGGDSTEAFF
. TRBJ2-7 TRBV15 15 few TGTGCCACCAGCAGAGAGGTCAGGACTCACTACGAGCAGTACTTC CATSREVRTHYEQYF
. TRBJ1-1 TRBV13 16 . TGTGCCAGCAGCCCTGGGAGACGCAGCTGGACGGGTGAAGCTTTCTTT CASSPGRRSWTGEAFF
. TRBJ1-1 TRBV18 13 . TGTGCCAGCTCTGGACAGAGAGACACTGAAGCTTTCTTT CASSGQRDTEAFF
. TRBJ2-1 TRBV28 19 few TGTGCCAGCAGTTCAGACTTTGGGGGGGCGCGAGGTCAATACAATGAGCAGTTCTTC CASSSDFGGARGQYNEQFF
. TRBJ2-7 TRBV11-2 11 . TGTGCCAGCAGCCCACCGGGGGAGCAGTACTTC CASSPPGEQYF
TRBD1 TRBJ1-6 TRBV7-6 17 . TGTGCCAGCAGCGGCCGTGGGGATGGGCCCAGGGGGTCACCCCTCCACTTT CASSGRGDGPRGSPLHF
TRBD1 TRBJ1-5 TRBV5-5 16 . TGTGCCAGCAGCCTGGCGACAGGGGGCTCCGAACAGCCCCAGCATTTT CASSLATGGSEQPQHF